These 17 T cell receptor beta chains originate from one sample sequenced in a study of T cell changes during pregnancy in multiple sclerosis. The protocol was immunoSEQ multiplex PCR, while the TCRdb copy is restricted to in-frame clones and leaves out a portion. This sample carries roughly 45,000 clones, around 95% of them seen once, and the ten largest clones take almost 6%. The material sequenced was CD8+ T cells from peripheral blood mononuclear cells, taken in the first trimester of pregnancy. Every receptor here comes from a female donor with multiple sclerosis, enrolled in a pregnancy study.

V and J are TRBV5-8 and TRBJ2-3; D possibly corresponds to TRBD2 (6 bases). CDR1 is SGHTS and CDR2 is YDEGEE in the germline V gene. Trimming pared 3 bases from V and 2 bases from J, leaving 19 bases between. This CDR3 contains 17 residues. In DNA form, the CDR3 reads TGTGCCAGCAGCTCCCCTCATAGGGGCGGGAACACAGATACGCAGTATTTT. Amino acids: CASSSPHRGGNTDTQYF.

The chain combines TRBV6-1 with TRBJ2-7, with 9 bases lining up with TRBD2. With V trimmed by 6 bases and J by 3 bases, 9 bases remained unmatched. Germline V gene sequence: CDR1 MNHNS, CDR2 SASEGT. The CDR3 loop spans 15 amino acids. CDR3 amino acids: CASSEYLAGLYEQYF. The CDR3 DNA reads as TGTGCCAGCAGCGAGTATCTAGCGGGACTCTACGAGCAGTACTTC.

V and J are TRBV27 and TRBJ2-1; 9 nucleotides line up with TRBD1. Trimming at V came to 2 bases and at J to 0 bases, leaving 2 bases not matched to a gene. In germline, CDR1 is MNHEY, CDR2 SMNVEV (reference sequence). The CDR3 runs 16 residues. CDR3 nucleotides: TGTGCCAGCAGTTTAGGGACAGGGAGCTCCTACAATGAGCAGTTCTTC. Translated, it gives CASSLGTGSSYNEQFF.

The CDR3 DNA reads as TGTGCCAGCAGTTACTCAGGAGGGACTAGCTCCTACGAGCAGTACTTC. Its translation is CASSYSGGTSSYEQYF. This chain joins TRBV6-6 and TRBJ2-7; 8 bases match TRBD2. The CDR3 runs to 16 residues. Trimming removed 0 bases from V and 0 bases from J; junction bases left unmatched: 4. CDR1 is MNHNY and CDR2 is SVGAGI in the germline V gene (reference sequence).

This clone has just one count. The rearrangement joins TRBV9 to TRBJ2-3, with 9 nucleotides matching TRBD2. This CDR3 is built from 14 residues. The germline V gene has CDR1 SGDLS and CDR2 YYNGEE. J gave up 4 bases and V 3 bases, and 3 bases lay outside the gene matches. CDR3 coding DNA: TGTGCCAGCAGCGAGGAGCGGGGGGCAGATACGCAGTATTTT. Its translation: CASSEERGADTQYF.

Only a few counts were recorded for this clone. V gene TRBV19 combines with J gene TRBJ1-1, with a possible D match to TRBD1 (5 bases). The V end lost 10 bases, the J end lost 4 bases, and 16 bases lay between the germline ends. Looked up from germline, CDR1 is LNHDA and CDR2 is SQIVND (reference sequence). This CDR3 comprises 13 residues. In nucleotides, the CDR3 is TGTGCCACCGTAACAGGTTATGGCACTGAAGCTTTCTTT. Translating it yields CATVTGYGTEAFF.

The chain joins TRBV2 to TRBJ2-1; 11 positions agree with TRBD2. The CDR3 sequence is 14 residues long. Germline V lookup: CDR1 SNHLY, CDR2 FYNNEI. With V trimmed by 6 bases and J by 10 bases, 8 bases remained unmatched. The chain's CDR3 is CASRELLAGEEQFF. For the CDR3, the DNA is TGTGCCAGCAGAGAACTACTAGCGGGAGAAGAGCAGTTCTTC.

At least ten counts were recorded for this clone. This rearrangement joins TRBV19 to TRBJ2-7; 8 bases agree with TRBD1. Germline trimming cut 10 bases from V and 3 bases from J; bases unmatched to any gene: 8. Germline-derived CDR1 and CDR2 are LNHDA and SQIVND (reference sequence). The CDR3 has 13 residues. CDR3 sequence (DNA): TGTGCCACCAGACAGGGGAACCACTACGAGCAGTACTTC. Translated, it gives CATRQGNHYEQYF.

The table lists this clone with a count of one. V usage is TRBV5-1 and J usage is TRBJ2-5; D possibly corresponds to TRBD2 (6 bases). The CDR3 sequence is 15 residues long. Germline CDR1 SGHRS, CDR2 YFSETQ. Trimming left V 5 bases short and J 5 bases short, with 19 bases between. The CDR3 loop reads CASSTGASGRETQYF. The CDR3 nucleotides read TGCGCCAGCAGTACGGGAGCATCCGGTAGGGAGACCCAGTACTTC.

V usage is TRBV7-2 and J usage is TRBJ1-1; D remains unclear. V was clipped by 3 bases and J by 5 bases, with 19 bases between them. The CDR3 consists of 16 residues. The V gene's germline CDR1 is SGHTA and CDR2 FQGNSA. The CDR3 here is CASSFSRTPRRTEAFF. The DNA for the CDR3 is TGTGCCAGCAGCTTTAGTAGGACTCCCAGGAGGACTGAAGCTTTCTTT.

The V gene is TRBV13, the J gene TRBJ2-5; 9 bases agree with TRBD1. Germline V gene data show CDR1 as PRHDT and CDR2 as FYEKMQ (reference sequence). The CDR3 consists of 18 residues. V shed 0 bases, J shed 0 bases, and the junction held 8 bases outside the gene matches. For the CDR3, the DNA is TGTGCCAGCAGCTTAGGAGTGGGGGGACAGGGCAACCAAGAGACCCAGTACTTC. Protein product: CASSLGVGGQGNQETQYF.

CDR3 protein: CASGRAQVLQETQYF. CDR3 nucleotide sequence: TGCGCCAGCGGCAGAGCGCAAGTTTTACAAGAGACCCAGTACTTC. The chain employs TRBV5-1 and TRBJ2-5; no clear D gene. CDR1 is SGHRS and CDR2 is YFSETQ in the germline V gene. Trimming cost V 7 bases and J 2 bases, with 18 bases left between them. This CDR3 is 15 amino acids long.

The chain joins TRBV30 to TRBJ1-5, with 10 bases aligning to TRBD1. V lost 5 bases to trimming and J lost 4 bases; unmatched junction nucleotides: 2. This CDR3 comprises 13 residues. Germline CDR1 and CDR2: GTSNPN and SVGIG (reference sequence). This CDR3 is CAWGGQGNQPQHF. CDR3 coding DNA: TGTGCCTGGGGGGGACAGGGGAATCAGCCCCAGCATTTT.

This chain joins TRBV9 and TRBJ2-3; 7 positions agree with TRBD1. Trimming at V came to 4 bases and at J to 1 base, leaving 9 bases not matched to a gene. Germline V lookup: CDR1 SGDLS, CDR2 YYNGEE. This CDR3 has 16 amino acids. The CDR3 sequence is CASSSPRQGGTDTQYF. Here the CDR3 DNA reads TGTGCCAGCAGCTCACCCCGCCAGGGGGGCACAGATACGCAGTATTTT.

V and J are TRBV9 and TRBJ2-1, with unresolved D. This CDR3 spans 11 amino acids. Trimming shortened V by 0 bases and J by 9 bases, and 4 bases separated the two germline ends. Germline V lookup: CDR1 SGDLS, CDR2 YYNGEE. The CDR3 loop reads CASSVGAEQFF. For the CDR3, the DNA is TGTGCCAGCAGCGTAGGGGCTGAGCAGTTCTTC.

The J gene is TRBJ2-5, the V gene TRBV13, with D perhaps TRBD2 (6 bases). CDR1 and CDR2 (germline): PRHDT, FYEKMQ (reference sequence). Deletions cut 2 bases from V and 4 bases from J, with 14 bases between. CDR3 length equals 15 residues. The CDR3 DNA follows: TGTGCCAGCAGCTTAAAGGGCGGGGCGGCAGAGACCCAGTACTTC. It translates to CASSLKGGAAETQYF.

This chain connects TRBV23-1 to TRBJ1-4; 9 positions agree with TRBD1. TRBV23-1 is known as an ORF, though its function is uncertain. V shed 1 base and J 15 bases; nucleotides not matched to a gene: 0. CDR3 size: 11 residues. CDR3 sequence: CASSQWTGVFF. CDR3 DNA sequence: TGCGCCAGCAGTCAATGGACAGGGGTGTTTTTT.